What follows are 17 T cell receptor beta chains derived from one specimen sequenced in a study of vaccination effects on CD4 cells after COVID-19. Their antigen targets remain unknown. Repertoires were generated with immunoSEQ multiplex PCR, while TCRdb's copy carries only in-frame clones and drops some. The table lists under 80,000 clones, roughly four fifths of them singletons. In the ViraFEST assay, antigen-specific CD4+ clonotypes were identified by expansion after peptide-pool stimulation. CD4+ T cell isolation took place after approximately 11 days of culture. Sequenced material: CD4+ T cells from PBMCs cultured with HCoV-229E spike peptides, taken before COVID-19 vaccination. The receptors were sampled from a human donor who received a COVID-19 vaccine.

The chain carries TRBV18 and TRBJ2-7, with D unclear. The CDR3 runs 12 residues. Germline V gene sequence: CDR1 KGHSH, CDR2 LQKENI. V lost 2 bases, J lost 5 bases, and 7 bases lay in between. CDR3 coding DNA: TGTGCCAGCTCACCAGGGTCCAACGAGCAGTACGTC. Translated: CASSPGSNEQYV.

A few counts support this clone. The chain carries TRBV7-3 and TRBJ2-1, with D perhaps TRBD1 (5 bases). From germline, CDR1 is SGHTA and CDR2 FQGTGA. The V end lost 3 bases, the J end lost 9 bases, and 12 bases lay between the germline ends. There are 13 residues in the CDR3. This CDR3 is CASSLGPKGEQFF. As DNA, the CDR3 is TGTGCCAGCAGCTTGGGGCCTAAGGGTGAGCAGTTCTTC.

The chain uses TRBV4-1 and TRBJ2-5, with 11 bases aligning to TRBD1. V gave up 4 bases and J gave up 9 bases; unmatched junction bases: 7. This CDR3 contains 14 residues. Germline assignment: CDR1 MGHRA and CDR2 YSYEKL. The CDR3 DNA is TGCGCCAGCAGCCTGAGGACAGGGGGCAGGGCCCAGTACTTC. Translating gives CASSLRTGGRAQYF.

CDR3 sequence reads: CASSSAGRTMNTEAFF. As DNA, the CDR3 is TGTGCCAGCAGTTCAGCGGGCAGGACCATGAACACTGAAGCTTTCTTT. V is TRBV6-2 or TRBV6-3 and J is TRBJ1-1; unclear D gene. The CDR3 length is 16 residues. Germline lookup yields CDR1 MNHEY and CDR2 SVGEGT. V was trimmed by 4 bases and J by 0 bases, leaving 15 bases between them.

This chain links TRBV30 with TRBJ1-4; D call uncertain. Trimming stripped 4 bases from V and 5 bases from J, with 11 bases between. Germline CDR1 and CDR2: GTSNPN and SVGIG (reference sequence). The length of the CDR3 is 13 residues. The CDR3 DNA follows: TGTGCCTGGACGGGGAAAGTAAATGAAAAACTGTTTTTT. It encodes CAWTGKVNEKLFF.

The chain links TRBV10-3 to TRBJ2-5; the match to TRBD1 covers 8 bases. CDR1 and CDR2 from the germline V gene are ENHRY and SYGVKD. V dropped 7 bases and J dropped 1; count of bases not matched to a gene: 5. The CDR3 length is 14 residues. In DNA, the CDR3 is TGTGCCATCAAGAGAGACAGGGGCCAAGAGACCCAGTACTTC. Encoded protein: CAIKRDRGQETQYF.

The chain recombines TRBV4-1 with TRBJ1-6; D is undetermined. V lost 4 bases, J lost 6 bases, and 13 bases lay in between. In germline, CDR1 is MGHRA, CDR2 YSYEKL. The CDR3 spans 15 residues. CDR3 region: CASSLLDGLNSPLHF. CDR3 sequence (DNA): TGCGCCAGCAGCCTCCTTGACGGTCTTAATTCACCCCTCCACTTT.

The chain joins TRBV11-2 to TRBJ2-5; a possible D gene is TRBD1 (5 bases). Trimming left V 5 bases short and J 3 bases short, with 13 bases between. The CDR3 is 14 residues long. Germline CDR1 reads SGHAT; CDR2 reads FQNNGV. For the CDR3, the DNA is TGTGCCAGCAGCCTCTTACCAGGGAAAGAGACCCAGTACTTC. This gives the protein CASSLLPGKETQYF.

In DNA, the CDR3 is TGCGCCAGCACAAAGACAGGGCGTGGGGACCAAGAGACCCAGTACTTC. It encodes CASTKTGRGDQETQYF. The chain is built from TRBV5-1 and TRBJ2-5, with 7 bases aligning to TRBD1. The CDR3 runs to 16 residues. CDR1 SGHRS and CDR2 YFSETQ come from the germline V gene. The V gene end was trimmed by 6 bases and the J gene end by 0 bases; junction bases not matched to a gene: 11.

This rearrangement joins TRBV18 to TRBJ1-2; D possibly corresponds to TRBD1 (6 bases). CDR3 size: 15 residues. The germline gives CDR1 KGHSH, CDR2 LQKENI. The V gene lost 0 bases and the J gene lost 2 bases, with 10 bases spanning the gap. The CDR3 region has the DNA TGTGCCAGCTCACCACCGGAGGGGGGGAACTATGGCTACACCTTC. It codes for CASSPPEGGNYGYTF.

The chain is built from TRBV4-3 and TRBJ2-3; 7 nucleotides agree with TRBD2. The V segment lost 0 bases and the J segment 6 bases; nucleotides outside the gene matches: 9. The germline V gene encodes CDR1 LGHNA and CDR2 YSLEER. This CDR3 spans 16 amino acids. DNA for the CDR3: TGCGCCAGCAGCCAAGATGGCCTGACTAGCCCGGATACGCAGTATTTT. It translates to CASSQDGLTSPDTQYF.

The rearrangement links TRBV11-3 to TRBJ2-3, with D perhaps matching TRBD1 (6 bases). Per germline, CDR1 SGHNT and CDR2 YENEEA. With 2 bases removed from V and 3 bases from J, the gap between germline ends came to 18 bases. This CDR3 comprises 17 residues. The CDR3 loop is CASSLPRELGGTDTQYF. In DNA, the CDR3 is TGTGCCAGCAGCTTACCCCGGGAACTAGGGGGTACAGATACGCAGTATTTT.

This rearrangement joins TRBV6-5 to TRBJ2-7, with 11 bases lining up with TRBD2. After removal of 6 bases from V and 2 bases from J, the junction contained 3 bases not matched to a gene. This CDR3 spans 14 amino acids. Per the germline V gene, CDR1 is MNHEY and CDR2 is SVGAGI. The chain's CDR3 is CASRRLAGPYEQYV. In nucleotides, the CDR3 is TGTGCCAGCAGAAGACTAGCGGGGCCCTACGAGCAGTACGTC.

This chain connects TRBV4-1 to TRBJ1-5; 8 positions match TRBD1. CDR3 length: 19 residues. Germline loops: CDR1 MGHRA, CDR2 YSYEKL. With 0 bases clipped from V and 0 bases from J, the junction kept 10 bases outside the gene matches. CDR3 sequence reads: CASSQDLMGTGNSNQPQHF. CDR3 DNA: TGCGCCAGCAGCCAAGATCTAATGGGGACAGGCAATAGCAATCAGCCCCAGCATTTT.

V gene TRBV14 combines with J gene TRBJ1-2; no reliable D call. The V and J ends lost 0 bases and 5 bases respectively, with 10 bases between them. Germline lookup yields CDR1 SGHDN and CDR2 FVKESK. This CDR3 spans 14 amino acids. This CDR3 is CASSQDRLLYGYTF. CDR3 nucleotide sequence: TGTGCCAGCAGCCAAGATCGGCTGCTATATGGCTACACCTTC.

The genes are TRBV5-1 and TRBJ2-1; 7 bases match TRBD2. Germline loops: CDR1 SGHRS, CDR2 YFSETQ. After removal of 2 bases from V and 4 bases from J, the junction contained 15 bases not matched to a gene. There are 18 residues in the CDR3. In nucleotides, the CDR3 is TGCGCCAGCAGCTTAGACGGGGGAGGGGTTACCTTATACAATGAGCAGTTCTTC. As protein: CASSLDGGGVTLYNEQFF.

The rearrangement links TRBV29-1 to TRBJ2-4, with D possibly being TRBD1 (6 bases). Trimming cost V 7 bases and J 1 base, with 8 bases left between them. CDR1 is SQVTM and CDR2 is ANQGSEA in the germline V gene. This CDR3 is 12 amino acids long. The CDR3, as DNA: TGCAGCGCAACAGGGGCCAAAAACATTCAGTACTTC. Translation: CSATGAKNIQYF. Combining the CDR3 with reference TRBV29-1 and TRBJ2-4 gives the whole variable domain SAVISQKPSRDICQRGTSLTIQCQVDSQVTMMFWYRQQPGQSLTLIATANQGSEATYESGFVIDKFPISRPNLTFSTLTVSNMSPEDSSIYLCSATGAKNIQYFGAGTRLSVL.